These 11 T cell receptor beta chains originate from one sample sequenced in a study of post-analysis software for immune sequencing data. Whole-study findings and limits: Roughly five TRBV segments appeared more often in patients than in controls, and TRBV5-6, TRBV5-1 and TRBV20-1 were among these.

Unique molecular identifiers were built into the TCR beta cDNA libraries. TCRdb processed the PCR reads anew with MiXCR; each CDR3 protein has one entry. The table records about 260,000 distinct CDR3 sequences, roughly a third of them present only once. Their antigen targets remain unknown. Sequenced: blood. The receptors stem from a girl aged 10-17 years with multiple sclerosis.

This clonotype was recorded at least ten times. The chain combines TRBV6-4 with TRBJ2-3, with 10 bases that match TRBD2. V lost 3 bases and J lost 2; bases outside the gene matches: 2. The germline gives CDR1 MRHNA, CDR2 SNTAGT. There are 15 residues in the CDR3. The CDR3 loop is CASSETSGHTDTQYF. Here the CDR3 DNA reads TGTGCCAGCAGTGAGACTAGCGGGCACACAGATACGCAGTATTTT.

This clonotype was detected a few times. The chain links TRBV3-1 to TRBJ1-1; a weak D match, TRBD1 (6 bases). CDR1 and CDR2 (germline): LGHDT, YNNKEL (reference sequence). The ends were cut back, 2 bases at V and 12 bases at J, with 19 bases in the middle. The CDR3 is made up of 14 amino acids. CDR3 DNA sequence: TGTGCCAGCAGCCAACTCACCGGGACAAGTCCCCCTTTCTTT. This translates into CASSQLTGTSPPFF.

The chain combines TRBV20-1 with TRBJ2-5; 14 nucleotides align to TRBD2. Germline assignment: CDR1 DFQATT and CDR2 SNEGSKA (reference sequence). The junction had 5 bases not matched to a gene; V was cut back by 5 bases and J by 0 bases. The CDR3 covers 16 residues. CDR3 sequence reads: CSAGLAGGLYQETQYF. CDR3 nucleotide sequence: TGCAGTGCTGGACTAGCGGGGGGACTATACCAAGAGACCCAGTACTTC.

The chain combines TRBV27 with TRBJ1-2, with 9 bases fitting TRBD1. Germline V CDR1 and CDR2: MNHEY, SMNVEV (reference sequence). The CDR3 totals 16 residues. The J segment lost 2 bases and the V segment lost 6 bases, leaving 10 bases of the junction unmatched. The CDR3 protein is CASSRMTGGVNYGYTF. The CDR3 region has the DNA TGTGCCAGCAGCCGCATGACAGGGGGAGTCAACTATGGCTACACCTTC.

This clonotype showed up just a few times. With a much larger clone just one base away, this may be a read error. This rearrangement joins TRBV9 to TRBJ2-3, with unresolved D. This CDR3 is built from 18 residues. V was trimmed by 0 bases and J by 2 bases, leaving 19 bases between them. Germline assignment: CDR1 SGDLS and CDR2 YYNGEE. The CDR3 loop is CASSVGPFGQSDTDTQYF. CDR3 nucleotides: TGTGCCAGCAGCGTAGGCCCCTTTGGGCAGTCCGACACAGATACGCAGTATTTT.

This chain links TRBV7-8 with TRBJ1-4; D is unresolved. The CDR3 spans 14 residues. Germline CDR1 reads SGHVS; CDR2 reads FQNEAQ. The V gene lost 5 bases and the J gene lost 0 bases, with 7 bases spanning the gap. In DNA, the CDR3 is TGTGCCAGCAGCCCCAGGTCAACTAATGAAAAACTGTTTTTT. It specifies CASSPRSTNEKLFF.

V usage is TRBV3-1 and J usage is TRBJ2-2, with 12 bases that match TRBD1. The germline CDR1 and CDR2 sequences are LGHDT and YNNKEL (reference sequence). The CDR3 contains 17 residues. V gave up 2 bases and J gave up 3 bases; unmatched junction bases: 4. The CDR3 reads CASSQWGQGAYTGELFF. CDR3 nucleotides: TGTGCCAGCAGCCAATGGGGACAGGGGGCATACACCGGGGAGCTGTTTTTT.

This clonotype appeared a few times. V is TRBV28 and J is TRBJ1-2, with 7 bases identical to TRBD1. Germline loops: CDR1 MDHEN, CDR2 SYDVKM. V lost 6 bases and J lost 6; bases outside the gene matches: 10. This CDR3 is 14 amino acids long. CDR3 sequence (DNA): TGTGCCAGCAGATTGTACAGGGGATACGATGGCTACACCTTC. Its protein product is CASRLYRGYDGYTF.

The gene calls are TRBV18 and TRBJ1-2, with 9 bases that match TRBD1. The CDR3 runs to 17 residues. CDR1 KGHSH and CDR2 LQKENI come from the germline V gene. The trim removed 2 bases at V and 2 bases at J, leaving 9 bases unmatched. The CDR3 nucleotides are TGTGCCAGCTCACCAGACAGGGGGTCGTTTCGGAACTATGGCTACACCTTC. Residues: CASSPDRGSFRNYGYTF.

The table lists this clonotype with a count of one. V and J are TRBV15 and TRBJ2-1; D remains unclear. Trimming left V 0 bases short and J 13 bases short, with 13 bases between. The germline gives CDR1 LNHNV, CDR2 YYDKDF (reference sequence). This CDR3 is built from 13 residues. In nucleotides, the CDR3 is TGTGCCACCAGCAGAGACCACGGAGAGACCCAGTTCTTC. Encoded protein: CATSRDHGETQFF.

The rearrangement links TRBV6-5 to TRBJ1-2, with a weak D call TRBD1 (6 bases). This CDR3 is built from 13 residues. Germline loops: CDR1 MNHEY, CDR2 SVGAGI. Trimming removed 7 bases at V and 6 bases at J, with 15 bases between. The CDR3 region has the DNA TGTGCCAGCAAGTCACAGGGTCTTCATGGCTACACCTTC. It encodes CASKSQGLHGYTF.